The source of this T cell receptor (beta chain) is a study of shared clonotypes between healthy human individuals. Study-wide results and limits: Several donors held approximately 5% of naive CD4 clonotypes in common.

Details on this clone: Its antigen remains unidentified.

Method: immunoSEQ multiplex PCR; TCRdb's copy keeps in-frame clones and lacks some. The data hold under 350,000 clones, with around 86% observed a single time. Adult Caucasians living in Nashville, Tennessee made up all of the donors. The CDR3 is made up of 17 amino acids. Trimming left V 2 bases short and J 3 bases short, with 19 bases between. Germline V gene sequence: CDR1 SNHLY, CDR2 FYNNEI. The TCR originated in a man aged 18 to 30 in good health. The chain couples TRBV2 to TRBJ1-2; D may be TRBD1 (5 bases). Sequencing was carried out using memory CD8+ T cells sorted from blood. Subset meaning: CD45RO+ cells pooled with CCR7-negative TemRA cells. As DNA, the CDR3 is TGTGCCAGCAGTGAAATCAGGGCTATAGGTGGGGACTATGGCTACACCTTC. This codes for CASSEIRAIGGDYGYTF.